The 3 T cell receptor beta chains reported below all come from one sample, sequenced in a study of neoadjuvant nivolumab and ipilimumab in lung cancer. Assay: immunoSEQ multiplex PCR; the TCRdb copy retains only in-frame clones and omits some. The sample includes 30,000 to 35,000 clones, roughly 90% of them seen just once. Sequenced material: peripheral blood, taken after neoadjuvant nivolumab, alone or with ipilimumab, at or shortly before surgery. These receptor sequences come from an adult with non-small cell lung cancer.

This clone was observed a few times. The CDR3 DNA follows: TGTGCCAGCTCCGGGGGGGGGAAACTGTTTTTT. It translates to CASSGGGKLFF. This chain uses TRBV11-2 with TRBJ1-4; D may be TRBD1 (5 bases). The CDR3 is 11 amino acids. CDR1 and CDR2 (germline): SGHAT, FQNNGV. Trimming left V 8 bases short and J 11 bases short, with 12 bases between.

The chain carries TRBV6-6 and TRBJ1-1; D is uncertain. The germline V and J ends were trimmed by 0 bases and 11 bases, with 13 bases remaining between them. The CDR3 loop spans 13 amino acids. CDR1 and CDR2 (germline): MNHNY, SVGAGI (reference sequence). The CDR3 nucleotides read TGTGCCAGCAGTTACTCGAAAGATGATGGGGCTTTCTTT. This codes for CASSYSKDDGAFF.

The rearrangement uses TRBV6-5 and TRBJ2-3; D is possibly TRBD1 (6 bases). Trimming pared 4 bases from V and 1 base from J, leaving 15 bases between. CDR1 and CDR2 from the germline V gene are MNHEY and SVGAGI. This CDR3 contains 16 residues. This CDR3 reads CASSSPGGLRTDTQYF. The CDR3 DNA sequence: TGTGCCAGCAGTTCCCCTGGGGGCCTTCGCACAGATACGCAGTATTTT.